This T cell receptor beta chain comes out of a study of T cell repertoires in cytomegalovirus infection. Overall study context: HLA-B-restricted CMV epitopes that are well studied were used alongside recently identified HLA-C-restricted ones. Whole-study results and caveats: Summed frequency of shared TCR beta families picked out CMV carriers who also had the relevant HLA.

TCRdb redid the calling of the reads with MiXCR, one entry per CDR3 protein. The sample includes hundreds of thousands of distinct CDR3 sequences, around 32% seen only once; the top ten take approximately 18%. A note on this clonotype: Its cognate antigen is unknown.

The germline V gene encodes CDR1 MNHEY and CDR2 SVGEGT. The CDR3 covers 12 residues. V was clipped by 6 bases and J by 9 bases, with 15 bases between them. The source material was cultured PBMCs, sampled from culture after CMV antigen stimulation. The genes are TRBV6-2 or TRBV6-3 and TRBJ2-7; D ambiguous. This receptor was taken from a human donor in good health (CMV status not recorded). Some clones in this sample may be carry-over from other donors' samples. The DNA for the CDR3 is TGTGCCAGCAGCCCCGCCACCGAGATGCAGTACTTC. Translated: CASSPATEMQYF.